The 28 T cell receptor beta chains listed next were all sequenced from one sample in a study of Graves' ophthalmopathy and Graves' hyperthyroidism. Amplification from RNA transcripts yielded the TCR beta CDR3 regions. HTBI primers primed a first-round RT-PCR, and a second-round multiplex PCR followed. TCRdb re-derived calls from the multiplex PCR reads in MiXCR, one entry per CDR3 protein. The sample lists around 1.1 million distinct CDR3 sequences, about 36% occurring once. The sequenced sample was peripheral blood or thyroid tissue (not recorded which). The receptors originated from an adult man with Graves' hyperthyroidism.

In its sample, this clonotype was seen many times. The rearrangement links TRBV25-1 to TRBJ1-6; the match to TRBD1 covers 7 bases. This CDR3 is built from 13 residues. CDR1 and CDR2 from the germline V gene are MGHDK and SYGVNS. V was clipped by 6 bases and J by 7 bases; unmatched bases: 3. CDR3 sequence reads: CASRQTGNSPLHF. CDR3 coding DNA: TGTGCCAGCAGGCAGACAGGGAATTCACCCCTCCACTTT.

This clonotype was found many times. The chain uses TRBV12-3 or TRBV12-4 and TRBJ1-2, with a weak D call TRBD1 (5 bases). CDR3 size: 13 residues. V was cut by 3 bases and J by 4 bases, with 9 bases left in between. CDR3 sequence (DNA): TGTGCCAGCAGTTTCTCAGGGTCCTATGGCTACACCTTC. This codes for CASSFSGSYGYTF.

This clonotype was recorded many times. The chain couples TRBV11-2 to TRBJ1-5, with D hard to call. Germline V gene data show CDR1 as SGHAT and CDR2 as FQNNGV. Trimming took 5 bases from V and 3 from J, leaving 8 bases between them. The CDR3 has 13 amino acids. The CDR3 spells CASSRGYNQPQHF. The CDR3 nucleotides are TGTGCCAGCAGCCGAGGGTACAATCAGCCCCAGCATTTT.

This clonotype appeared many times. CDR3 DNA sequence: TGCAGCGTTGATCCCCGGTTATTCGGCTACACCTTC. Protein: CSVDPRLFGYTF. J is TRBJ1-2 and V is TRBV29-1; D gene unclear. The CDR3 is made up of 12 amino acids. V lost 3 bases to trimming and J lost 8 bases, with 13 bases between them. Germline V lookup: CDR1 SQVTM, CDR2 ANQGSEA.

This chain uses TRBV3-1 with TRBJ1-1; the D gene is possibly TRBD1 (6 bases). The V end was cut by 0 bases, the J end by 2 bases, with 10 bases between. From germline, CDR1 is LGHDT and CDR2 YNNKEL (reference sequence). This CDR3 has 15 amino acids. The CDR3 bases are TGTGCCAGCAGCCAAGATGGACAGAAAAACACTGAAGCTTTCTTT. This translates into CASSQDGQKNTEAFF. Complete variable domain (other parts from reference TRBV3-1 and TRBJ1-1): DTAVSQTPKYLVTQMGNDKSIKCEQNLGHDTMYWYKQDSKKFLKIMFSYNNKELIINETVPNRFSPKSPDKAHLNLHINSLELGDSAVYFCASSQDGQKNTEAFFGQGTRLTVV.

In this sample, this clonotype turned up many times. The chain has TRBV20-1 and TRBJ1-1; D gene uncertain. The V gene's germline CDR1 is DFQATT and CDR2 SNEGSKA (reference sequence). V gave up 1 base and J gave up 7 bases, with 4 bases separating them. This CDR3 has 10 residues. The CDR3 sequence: CSARADEAFF. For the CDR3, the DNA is TGCAGTGCTAGAGCGGATGAAGCTTTCTTT.

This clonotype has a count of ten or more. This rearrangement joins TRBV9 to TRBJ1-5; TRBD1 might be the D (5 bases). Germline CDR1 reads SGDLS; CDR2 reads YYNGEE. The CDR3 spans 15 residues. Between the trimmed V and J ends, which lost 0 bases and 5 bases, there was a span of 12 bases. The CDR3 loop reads CASSVEGTQDQPQHF. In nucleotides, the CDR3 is TGTGCCAGCAGCGTAGAGGGGACGCAGGATCAGCCCCAGCATTTT.

As DNA, the CDR3 is TGTGCCATCAGTGAGTTAGCGGGTAATGAGCAGTTCTTC. Its translation: CAISELAGNEQFF. The genes are TRBV10-3 and TRBJ2-1; 7 nucleotides align to TRBD2. This CDR3 is built from 13 residues. J gave up 7 bases and V 1 base, and 1 base lay outside the gene matches. Germline-derived CDR1 and CDR2 are ENHRY and SYGVKD.

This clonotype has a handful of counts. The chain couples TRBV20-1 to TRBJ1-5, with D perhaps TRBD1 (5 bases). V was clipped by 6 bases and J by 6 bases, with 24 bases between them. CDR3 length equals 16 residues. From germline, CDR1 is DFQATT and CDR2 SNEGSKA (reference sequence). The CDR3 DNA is TGCAGTGCCCTCCCTACCGGTCACGCGCAGGGTCAGCCCCAGCATTTT. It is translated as CSALPTGHAQGQPQHF.

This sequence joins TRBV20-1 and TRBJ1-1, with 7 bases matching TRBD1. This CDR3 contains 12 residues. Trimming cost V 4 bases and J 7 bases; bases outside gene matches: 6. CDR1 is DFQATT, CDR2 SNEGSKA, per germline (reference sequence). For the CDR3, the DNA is TGCAGTGCTATCGGCACAGGGGTTGAAGCTTTCTTT. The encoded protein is CSAIGTGVEAFF.

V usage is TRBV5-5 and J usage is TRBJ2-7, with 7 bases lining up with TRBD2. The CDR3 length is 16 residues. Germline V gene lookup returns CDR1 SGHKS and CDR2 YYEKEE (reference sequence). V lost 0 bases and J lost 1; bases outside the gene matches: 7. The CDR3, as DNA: TGTGCCAGCAGCTTGGGGCGGGAGCCGCTTTCCTACGAGCAGTACTTC. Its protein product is CASSLGREPLSYEQYF.

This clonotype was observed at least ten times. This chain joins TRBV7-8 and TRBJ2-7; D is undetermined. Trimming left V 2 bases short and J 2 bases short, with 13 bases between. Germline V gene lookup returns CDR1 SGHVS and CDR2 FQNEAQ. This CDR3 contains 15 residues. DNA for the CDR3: TGTGCCAGCAGCTTACTCAGGTTTAGCCCCTACGAGCAGTACTTC. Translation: CASSLLRFSPYEQYF.

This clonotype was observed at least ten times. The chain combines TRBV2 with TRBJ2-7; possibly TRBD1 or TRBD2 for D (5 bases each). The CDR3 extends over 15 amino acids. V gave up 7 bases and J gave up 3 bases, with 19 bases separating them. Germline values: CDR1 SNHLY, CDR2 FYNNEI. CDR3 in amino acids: CASTPGTGTNYEQYF. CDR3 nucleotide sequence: TGTGCCAGCACCCCTGGAACGGGGACGAACTACGAGCAGTACTTC.

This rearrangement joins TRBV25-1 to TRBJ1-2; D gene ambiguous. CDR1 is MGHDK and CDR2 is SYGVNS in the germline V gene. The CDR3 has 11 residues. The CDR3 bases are TGTGCTACCGCCAGTAACTATGGCTACACCTTC. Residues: CATASNYGYTF.

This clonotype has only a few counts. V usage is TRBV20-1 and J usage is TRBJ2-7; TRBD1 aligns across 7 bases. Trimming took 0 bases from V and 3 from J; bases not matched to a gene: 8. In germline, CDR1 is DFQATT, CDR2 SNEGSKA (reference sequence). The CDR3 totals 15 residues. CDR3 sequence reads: CSARDTGTAFYEQYF. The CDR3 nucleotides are TGCAGTGCTAGAGATACCGGGACAGCGTTCTACGAGCAGTACTTC.

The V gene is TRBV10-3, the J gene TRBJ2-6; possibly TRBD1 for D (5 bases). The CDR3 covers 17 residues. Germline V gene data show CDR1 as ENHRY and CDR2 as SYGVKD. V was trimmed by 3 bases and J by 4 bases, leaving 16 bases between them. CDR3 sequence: CAISEGAARLGANVLTF. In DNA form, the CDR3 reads TGTGCCATCAGTGAAGGGGCCGCTCGTTTAGGGGCCAACGTCCTGACTTTC.

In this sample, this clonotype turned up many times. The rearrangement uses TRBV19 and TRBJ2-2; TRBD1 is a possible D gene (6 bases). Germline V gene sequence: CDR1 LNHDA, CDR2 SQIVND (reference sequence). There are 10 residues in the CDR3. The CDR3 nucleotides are TGTGCGGCAGGGGACGGGGAGCTGTTTTTT. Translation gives CAAGDGELFF.

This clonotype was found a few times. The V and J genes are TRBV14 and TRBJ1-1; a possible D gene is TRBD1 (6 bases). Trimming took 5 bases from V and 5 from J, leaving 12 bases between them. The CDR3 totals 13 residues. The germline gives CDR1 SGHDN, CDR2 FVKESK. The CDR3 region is CASSMAGVTEAFF. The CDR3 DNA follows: TGTGCCAGCAGCATGGCAGGGGTGACTGAAGCTTTCTTT.

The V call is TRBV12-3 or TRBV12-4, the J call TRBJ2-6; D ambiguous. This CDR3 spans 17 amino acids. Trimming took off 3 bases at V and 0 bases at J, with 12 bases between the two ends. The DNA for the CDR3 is TGTGCCAGCAGTTTTAAGATCAGACCCTCTGGGGCCAACGTCCTGACTTTC. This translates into CASSFKIRPSGANVLTF.

CDR3: CASRTSGRPEQYF. In DNA, the CDR3 is TGTGCCAGCAGGACTAGCGGGAGGCCCGAGCAGTACTTC. The chain is built from TRBV27 and TRBJ2-7, with 13 bases that match TRBD2. The CDR3 is made up of 13 amino acids. Germline V CDR1 and CDR2: MNHEY, SMNVEV (reference sequence). V lost 6 bases, J lost 6 bases, and 2 bases stayed unmatched.

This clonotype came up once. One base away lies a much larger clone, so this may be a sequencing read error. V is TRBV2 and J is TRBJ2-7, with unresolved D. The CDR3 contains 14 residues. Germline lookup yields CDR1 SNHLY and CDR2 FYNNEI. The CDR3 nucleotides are TGTGCCAACAGTGAAGCGCGGCAGGACTACGAGCAGTACTTC. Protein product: CANSEARQDYEQYF.

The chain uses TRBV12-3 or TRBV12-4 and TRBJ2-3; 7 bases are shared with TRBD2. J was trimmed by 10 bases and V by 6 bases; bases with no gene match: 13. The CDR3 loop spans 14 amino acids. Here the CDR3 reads CASSSDGSGEPQYF. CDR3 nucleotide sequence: TGTGCCAGCAGCTCGGACGGGAGCGGGGAACCGCAGTATTTT.

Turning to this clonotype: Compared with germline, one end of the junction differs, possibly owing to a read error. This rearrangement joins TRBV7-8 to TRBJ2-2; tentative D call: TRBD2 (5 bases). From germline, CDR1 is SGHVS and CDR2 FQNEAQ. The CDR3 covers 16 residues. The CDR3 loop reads CASSRLVGANTGELLF. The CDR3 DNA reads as TGTGCCAGCAGCCGTCTTGTAGGCGCGAACACCGGGGAGCTGCTTTTT.

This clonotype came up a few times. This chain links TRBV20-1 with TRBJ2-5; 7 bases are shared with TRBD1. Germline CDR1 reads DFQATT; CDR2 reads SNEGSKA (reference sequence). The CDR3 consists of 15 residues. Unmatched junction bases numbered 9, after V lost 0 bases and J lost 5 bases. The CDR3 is CSARDPTGMVETQYF. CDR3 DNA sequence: TGCAGTGCTAGAGACCCGACAGGGATGGTGGAGACCCAGTACTTC.

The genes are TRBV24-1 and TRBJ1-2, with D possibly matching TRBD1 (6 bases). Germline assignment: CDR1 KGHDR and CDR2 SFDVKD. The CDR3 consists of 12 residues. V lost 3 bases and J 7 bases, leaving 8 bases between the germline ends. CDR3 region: CATSDPRGGYTF. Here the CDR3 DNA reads TGTGCCACCAGTGATCCCAGGGGTGGCTACACCTTC.

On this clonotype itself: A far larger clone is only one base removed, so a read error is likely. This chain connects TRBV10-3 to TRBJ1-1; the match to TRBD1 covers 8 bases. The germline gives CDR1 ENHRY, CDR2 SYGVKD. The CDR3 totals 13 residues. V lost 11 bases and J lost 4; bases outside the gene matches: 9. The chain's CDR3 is CAGRPTGGTEAFF. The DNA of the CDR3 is TGTGCCGGCAGACCTACAGGGGGCACTGAAGCTTTCTTT.

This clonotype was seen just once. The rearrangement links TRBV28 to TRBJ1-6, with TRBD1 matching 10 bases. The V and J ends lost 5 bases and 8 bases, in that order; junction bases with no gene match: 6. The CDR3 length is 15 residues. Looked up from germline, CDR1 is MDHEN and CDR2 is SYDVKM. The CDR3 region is CASSGAGTGDSPLHF. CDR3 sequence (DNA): TGTGCCAGCAGTGGGGCCGGGACAGGGGATTCACCCCTCCACTTT.

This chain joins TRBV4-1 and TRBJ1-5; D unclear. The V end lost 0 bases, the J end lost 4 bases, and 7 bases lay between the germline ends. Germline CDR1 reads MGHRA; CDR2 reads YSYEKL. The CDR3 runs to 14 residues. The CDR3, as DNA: TGCGCCAGCAGCCAAGACGACATAAATCAGCCCCAGCATTTT. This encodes CASSQDDINQPQHF.